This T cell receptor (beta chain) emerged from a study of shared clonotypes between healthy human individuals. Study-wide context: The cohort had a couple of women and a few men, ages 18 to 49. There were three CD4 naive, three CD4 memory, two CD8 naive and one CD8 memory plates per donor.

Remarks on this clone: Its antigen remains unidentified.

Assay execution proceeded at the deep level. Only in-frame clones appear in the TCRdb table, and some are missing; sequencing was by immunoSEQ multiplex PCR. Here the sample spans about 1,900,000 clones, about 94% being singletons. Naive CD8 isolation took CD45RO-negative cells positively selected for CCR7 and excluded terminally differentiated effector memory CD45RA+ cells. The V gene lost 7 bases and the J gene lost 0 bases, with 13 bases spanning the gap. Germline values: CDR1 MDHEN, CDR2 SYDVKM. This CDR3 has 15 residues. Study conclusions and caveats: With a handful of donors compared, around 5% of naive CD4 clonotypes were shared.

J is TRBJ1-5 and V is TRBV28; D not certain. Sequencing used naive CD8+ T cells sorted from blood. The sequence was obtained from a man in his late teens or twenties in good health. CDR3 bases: TGTGCCAGCACTCCCGAAAGAGTTAGCAATCAGCCCCAGCATTTT. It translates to CASTPERVSNQPQHF.